Shown below are 26 T cell receptor beta chains from a single sample sequenced in a study of blood T cell repertoires in COVID-19. The method was immunoSEQ multiplex PCR; TCRdb's version includes in-frame clones alone and lacks a portion of them. The sample lists 90,000 to 130,000 clones, approximately 86% occurring once. The sequenced material came from peripheral blood. These receptors were taken from a man aged 35 to 55 with acute or convalescent COVID-19.

The chain combines TRBV3-1 (or the pseudogene TRBV3-2) with TRBJ1-1; D unclear. Germline lookup yields CDR1 LGHDT and CDR2 YNNKEL (reference sequence). The CDR3 spans 15 residues. V lost 2 bases, J lost 3 bases, and 13 bases lay in between. CDR3 DNA: TGTGCCAGCAGCCAAAGGTCAAGAGGCGACACTGAAGCTTTCTTT. It yields the protein CASSQRSRGDTEAFF.

V is TRBV10-3 and J is TRBJ2-2; no reliable D call. Germline V gene lookup returns CDR1 ENHRY and CDR2 SYGVKD. This CDR3 is built from 13 residues. The V gene lost 4 bases and the J gene lost 7 bases, with 10 bases spanning the gap. CDR3 DNA sequence: TGTGCCATCAGTGGAGTAGTTGGCGGGGAGCTGTTTTTT. Protein: CAISGVVGGELFF.

This CDR3 reads CASSRGGEREKLFF. The CDR3 DNA sequence: TGTGCCAGCAGTAGGGGAGGGGAACGGGAAAAACTGTTTTTT. V is TRBV6-5 and J is TRBJ1-4; perhaps TRBD1 as D (5 bases). CDR1 and CDR2 (germline): MNHEY, SVGAGI. Trimming removed 5 bases at V and 8 bases at J, with 15 bases between. The CDR3 has 14 residues.

The chain carries TRBV3-1 (or the pseudogene TRBV3-2) and TRBJ2-7, with 12 bases lining up with TRBD1. J was trimmed by 3 bases and V by 3 bases; bases with no gene match: 3. Germline values: CDR1 LGHDT, CDR2 YNNKEL (reference sequence). The CDR3 is 15 residues long. CDR3 residues: CASSHGTGGIYEQYF. Here the CDR3 DNA reads TGTGCCAGCAGCCACGGGACAGGGGGCATCTACGAGCAGTACTTC.

The chain's CDR3 is CASALRLDLGEQYF. The CDR3 nucleotides read TGTGCCAGCGCACTTAGACTCGACCTCGGGGAGCAGTACTTC. The chain employs TRBV2 and TRBJ2-7; D gene ambiguous. CDR3 length equals 14 residues. V was cut by 8 bases and J by 7 bases, with 21 bases left in between. Germline V gives CDR1 SNHLY, CDR2 FYNNEI.

The V and J genes are TRBV30 and TRBJ2-3; 7 bases align to TRBD2. Germline V gene data show CDR1 as GTSNPN and CDR2 as SVGIG (reference sequence). Trimming at V came to 4 bases and at J to 6 bases, leaving 13 bases not matched to a gene. This CDR3 contains 15 residues. As DNA, the CDR3 is TGTGCCTGGACCACCGGGGGGACCCCTTTGGATACGCAGTATTTT. Translated: CAWTTGGTPLDTQYF.

This sequence joins TRBV30 and TRBJ1-1; D remains ambiguous. The CDR3 has 11 residues. Germline V gene lookup returns CDR1 GTSNPN and CDR2 SVGIG (reference sequence). This CDR3 is CASVRRAEAFF. The CDR3 DNA reads TGTGCTTCTGTGCGGCGGGCTGAAGCTTTCTTT.

The chain links TRBV3-1 (or the pseudogene TRBV3-2) to TRBJ2-2, with a weak D call TRBD1 (6 bases). Germline assignment: CDR1 LGHDT and CDR2 YNNKEL (reference sequence). The CDR3 is 15 residues long. Trimming took 2 bases from V and 4 from J, leaving 11 bases between them. CDR3 loop: CASSQRQVLTGELFF. The CDR3 nucleotides read TGTGCCAGCAGCCAACGACAGGTGCTCACCGGGGAGCTGTTTTTT.

The V call is TRBV30, the J call TRBJ1-1; TRBD1 agrees at 8 bases. The CDR3 is made up of 14 amino acids. Germline V gives CDR1 GTSNPN, CDR2 SVGIG (reference sequence). The trim removed 2 bases at V and 7 bases at J, leaving 9 bases unmatched. For the CDR3, the DNA is TGTGCCTGGAGTAGAACAGGGGGGGTAAATGAAGCTTTCTTT. Protein: CAWSRTGGVNEAFF. Together with reference TRBV30 and TRBJ1-1, the CDR3 gives the full variable domain: SQTIHQWPATLVQPVGSPLSLECTVEGTSNPNLYWYRQAAGRGLQLLFYSVGIGQISSEVPQNLSASRPQDRQFILSSKKLLLSDSGFYLCAWSRTGGVNEAFFGQGTRLTVV.

This chain joins TRBV7-9 and TRBJ2-5; a possible D gene is TRBD1 (6 bases). CDR1 and CDR2 from the germline V gene are SEHNR and FQNEAQ (reference sequence). This CDR3 has 14 residues. V was clipped by 11 bases and J by 0 bases, with 16 bases between them. The CDR3 protein is CASASGQYQETQYF. The CDR3 coding sequence is TGTGCCTCAGCGTCAGGACAGTACCAAGAGACCCAGTACTTC.

This chain joins TRBV6-5 and TRBJ1-2; possibly TRBD1 for D (5 bases). In germline, CDR1 is MNHEY, CDR2 SVGAGI. Deletions cut 0 bases from V and 2 bases from J, with 7 bases between. CDR3 length: 14 amino acids. The CDR3 coding sequence is TGTGCCAGCAGTTACTCGGCAGGGAACTATGGCTACACCTTC. It encodes CASSYSAGNYGYTF.

This chain uses TRBV19 with TRBJ2-1; 12 bases fit TRBD2. With 6 bases clipped from V and 6 bases from J, the junction kept 12 bases outside the gene matches. The CDR3 runs 17 residues. The germline gives CDR1 LNHDA, CDR2 SQIVND (reference sequence). For the CDR3, the DNA is TGTGCCAGTAGACGAGGACTAGCGGGACGTACAGGCAATGAGCAGTTCTTC. Amino acid sequence: CASRRGLAGRTGNEQFF.

This clone was detected once. The chain couples TRBV30 to TRBJ2-2; D uncertain. The V gene's germline CDR1 is GTSNPN and CDR2 SVGIG (reference sequence). The CDR3 extends over 14 amino acids. V was shortened by 4 bases and J by 4 bases, with 13 bases between the two germline ends. The CDR3 reads CAWKKTQSTGELFF. CDR3 bases: TGTGCCTGGAAGAAGACACAAAGCACCGGGGAGCTGTTTTTT.

The gene calls are TRBV6-2 or TRBV6-3 and TRBJ2-5; 12 bases line up with TRBD1. CDR1 and CDR2 (germline): MNHEY, SVGEGT. J lost 9 bases, V lost 5 bases, and 13 bases had no gene match. The CDR3 contains 16 residues. CDR3 DNA sequence: TGTGCCAGCAGTCAACAGGGACAGGGGGCGTCTGGGTCCCAGTACTTC. It encodes CASSQQGQGASGSQYF.

For this clone: This sample includes further DNA sequences coding for the same CDR3. The V call is TRBV11-3, the J call TRBJ1-1; D perhaps matches TRBD1 (6 bases). Trimming removed 6 bases from V and 5 bases from J, with 10 bases in between. CDR1 and CDR2 from the germline V gene are SGHNT and YENEEA. The CDR3 totals 12 residues. The CDR3 DNA sequence: TGTGCCAGCAGTTCCAGGGGTACTGAAGCTTTCTTT. Its translation is CASSSRGTEAFF.

V gene TRBV19 combines with J gene TRBJ2-2; weak D call: TRBD1 (6 bases). V was trimmed by 5 bases and J by 4 bases, leaving 8 bases between them. The germline gives CDR1 LNHDA, CDR2 SQIVND (reference sequence). The CDR3 is made up of 13 amino acids. The CDR3 DNA is TGTGCCAGTAGTGTGACAGGCACCGGGGAGCTGTTTTTT. Translation: CASSVTGTGELFF.

CDR3 nucleotide sequence: TGTGCCAGCAGCTCAATACAGGGTTCTGGAAACACCATATATTTT. Translating gives CASSSIQGSGNTIYF. The chain carries TRBV11-2 and TRBJ1-3; D is possibly TRBD1 (6 bases). Trimming pared 4 bases from V and 1 base from J, leaving 11 bases between. The CDR3 is made up of 15 amino acids. Germline V CDR1 and CDR2: SGHAT, FQNNGV.

The chain uses TRBV5-1 and TRBJ1-5; 7 nucleotides match TRBD1. Germline lookup yields CDR1 SGHRS and CDR2 YFSETQ. This CDR3 is built from 16 residues. V dropped 4 bases and J dropped 5; count of bases not matched to a gene: 12. CDR3 nucleotide sequence: TGCGCCAGCAGCCACTTCCCGGGGACAGAGTATCAGCCCCAGCATTTT. Its protein is CASSHFPGTEYQPQHF.

The chain combines TRBV10-3 with TRBJ1-1; 7 bases agree with TRBD1. J lost 0 bases, V lost 0 bases, and 4 bases had no gene match. Germline V lookup: CDR1 ENHRY, CDR2 SYGVKD. The CDR3 runs to 16 residues. CDR3: CAISESPTGMNTEAFF. In DNA, the CDR3 is TGTGCCATCAGTGAGTCTCCGACAGGGATGAACACTGAAGCTTTCTTT.

This clone was found once. The chain carries TRBV5-1 and TRBJ1-4; D perhaps matches TRBD1 (6 bases). The germline CDR1 and CDR2 sequences are SGHRS and YFSETQ. Trimming removed 0 bases at V and 6 bases at J, with 9 bases between. There are 14 residues in the CDR3. The CDR3 spells CASSLGPGDEKLFF. DNA for the CDR3: TGCGCCAGCAGCTTGGGGCCAGGGGATGAAAAACTGTTTTTT. Full variable domain (remainder filled in from reference TRBV5-1 and TRBJ1-4): KAGVTQTPRYLIKTRGQQVTLSCSPISGHRSVSWYQQTPGQGLQFLFEYFSETQRNKGNFPGRFSGRQFSNSRSEMNVSTLELGDSALYLCASSLGPGDEKLFFGSGTQLSVL.

The J gene is TRBJ2-7, the V gene TRBV27, with 12 bases identical to TRBD2. From germline, CDR1 is MNHEY and CDR2 SMNVEV (reference sequence). The CDR3 runs to 15 residues. Unmatched junction bases numbered 5, after V lost 6 bases and J lost 2 bases. The CDR3 sequence: CASSTSGRPPYEQYF. The CDR3 region has the DNA TGTGCCAGCAGCACTAGCGGGAGGCCGCCCTACGAGCAGTACTTC.

The chain joins TRBV9 to TRBJ2-1; 12 nucleotides match TRBD2. With V trimmed by 2 bases and J by 9 bases, 6 bases remained unmatched. CDR3 length: 15 amino acids. Germline V CDR1 and CDR2: SGDLS, YYNGEE. Here the CDR3 reads CASSVLAGGPSEQFF. For the CDR3, the DNA is TGTGCCAGCAGCGTCCTAGCGGGAGGGCCGAGTGAGCAGTTCTTC.

This clone was detected only once. This rearrangement joins TRBV24-1 to TRBJ2-7, with 7 nucleotides matching TRBD1. The CDR3 totals 16 residues. Per the germline V gene, CDR1 is KGHDR and CDR2 is SFDVKD. After removal of 4 bases from V and 3 bases from J, the junction contained 11 bases not matched to a gene. CDR3 region: CATSDANRGRGYEQYF. The CDR3 DNA is TGTGCCACCAGTGACGCTAACAGGGGTAGGGGCTACGAGCAGTACTTC.

This clone was observed once. The J gene is TRBJ1-2, the V gene TRBV12-3 or TRBV12-4; D uncertain. The CDR3 loop spans 13 amino acids. The ends were cut back, 6 bases at V and 5 bases at J, with 13 bases in the middle. The CDR3 region is CASSETPWYGYTF. CDR3 nucleotides: TGTGCCAGCAGCGAGACTCCTTGGTATGGCTACACCTTC.

This clone came up a few times. The chain couples TRBV28 to TRBJ1-5; D gene unclear. Between the trimmed V and J ends, which lost 4 bases and 0 bases, there was a span of 7 bases. Germline CDR1 and CDR2: MDHEN and SYDVKM. CDR3 length equals 14 residues. The CDR3 nucleotides are TGTGCCAGCAGTTGGCCATCTAGCAATCAGCCCCAGCATTTT. Encoded protein: CASSWPSSNQPQHF.

For this clone: The identical CDR3 is also encoded by other nucleotide sequences in the sample. Written as DNA, the CDR3 is TGTGCCAGCAGCTTGGGACTAGCGGGGGGCACCGGGGAGCTGTTTTTT. This gives the protein CASSLGLAGGTGELFF. The V and J genes are TRBV7-3 and TRBJ2-2; 15 bases are a match to TRBD2. V lost 3 bases and J lost 4; bases outside the gene matches: 0. The CDR3 runs to 16 residues. In germline, CDR1 is SGHTA, CDR2 FQGTGA.